This passage covers 12 T cell receptor beta chains from one sample sequenced in a study of blood T cell repertoires in COVID-19. Generated by immunoSEQ multiplex PCR, the TCRdb table keeps only in-frame clones and is missing some. The sample includes some 74,000 clones, 83% of them seen just once. Input material: peripheral blood. The receptors were gathered from an elderly man with acute or convalescent COVID-19.

CDR3 in DNA: TGTGCCAGCTCACAGACGCGTGCTACACAGAGAAACATTCAGTACTTC. Translated: CASSQTRATQRNIQYF. This rearrangement joins TRBV18 to TRBJ2-4, with D unresolved. Germline values: CDR1 KGHSH, CDR2 LQKENI. There are 16 residues in the CDR3. Trimming stripped 4 bases from V and 6 bases from J, with 19 bases between.

This chain uses TRBV2 with TRBJ2-3; tentative D call: TRBD2 (5 bases). Looked up from germline, CDR1 is SNHLY and CDR2 is FYNNEI. Trimming removed 2 bases from V and 0 bases from J, with 12 bases in between. This CDR3 is built from 16 residues. CDR3 bases: TGTGCCAGCAGTGAACGAGCTTCGGGGAGCACAGATACGCAGTATTTT. It translates to CASSERASGSTDTQYF.

The chain employs TRBV5-4 and TRBJ2-3, with 8 bases matching TRBD2. Germline V gene lookup returns CDR1 SGHNT and CDR2 YYREEE (reference sequence). The CDR3 consists of 17 residues. V trimming: 3 bases; J trimming: 5 bases; junction bases outside the gene matches: 14. The chain's CDR3 is CASSSGGSTLARDTQYF. In nucleotides, the CDR3 is TGTGCCAGCAGCTCGGGAGGGTCCACCCTGGCCCGAGATACGCAGTATTTT.

V usage is TRBV28 and J usage is TRBJ1-5; possibly TRBD1 for D (5 bases). Trimming stripped 7 bases from V and 5 bases from J, with 15 bases between. This CDR3 has 14 residues. Germline CDR1 MDHEN, CDR2 SYDVKM. The CDR3 loop reads CASTQWGEDQPQHF. CDR3 DNA sequence: TGTGCCAGCACCCAGTGGGGGGAGGATCAGCCCCAGCATTTT.

This clone has just a few counts. The chain uses TRBV28 and TRBJ1-2, with 7 bases matching TRBD1. Germline CDR1 is MDHEN and CDR2 is SYDVKM. The CDR3 contains 14 residues. V was clipped by 6 bases and J by 6 bases; unmatched bases: 10. The CDR3 protein is CASRVSRGNNGYTF. The CDR3 coding sequence is TGTGCCAGCAGGGTCAGCAGGGGGAACAATGGCTACACCTTC.

The gene calls are TRBV28 and TRBJ1-1; D is possibly TRBD1 (5 bases). Looked up from germline, CDR1 is MDHEN and CDR2 is SYDVKM. Trimming cost V 5 bases and J 2 bases, with 18 bases left between them. CDR3 length: 16 amino acids. The CDR3 here is CASSPPRGSDNTEAFF. CDR3 DNA sequence: TGTGCCAGCAGTCCCCCCCGGGGGTCGGATAACACTGAAGCTTTCTTT.

This clone has just a few counts. The chain has TRBV19 and TRBJ1-2; no definite D call. CDR3 length: 13 residues. V was trimmed by 5 bases and J by 0 bases, leaving 7 bases between them. Germline assignment: CDR1 LNHDA and CDR2 SQIVND (reference sequence). In DNA form, the CDR3 reads TGTGCCAGTAGTTGGCAGTCTAACTATGGCTACACCTTC. It yields the protein CASSWQSNYGYTF.

The chain is built from TRBV5-4 and TRBJ1-1; weak D call: TRBD1 (6 bases). The CDR3 length is 13 residues. V shed 4 bases and J shed 10 bases, with 17 bases lying between them. CDR1 SGHNT and CDR2 YYREEE come from the germline V gene (reference sequence). CDR3 DNA sequence: TGTGCCAGCAGCCCCGGGACACCTTCGGTAGCTTTCTTT. Amino acid sequence: CASSPGTPSVAFF.

The J gene is TRBJ1-6, the V gene TRBV6-4, with a tentative D call TRBD1 (6 bases). Germline-derived CDR1 and CDR2 are MRHNA and SNTAGT. V was trimmed by 6 bases and J by 4 bases, leaving 22 bases between them. This CDR3 has 18 residues. The DNA for the CDR3 is TGTGCCAGCAGGGATAGGACAGTTCGAGCGCTTTATAATTCACCCCTCCACTTT. Protein sequence: CASRDRTVRALYNSPLHF.

The J gene is TRBJ1-2, the V gene TRBV7-2, with D perhaps matching TRBD1 (6 bases). There are 15 residues in the CDR3. The germline V gene encodes CDR1 SGHTA and CDR2 FQGNSA. The V and J ends lost 6 bases and 0 bases respectively, with 14 bases between them. The DNA of the CDR3 is TGTGCCAGCAGTTCGGTGGGGGCAACTAACTATGGCTACACCTTC. This encodes CASSSVGATNYGYTF.

The chain joins TRBV11-2 to TRBJ2-1; TRBD1 might be the D (6 bases). Trimming pared 3 bases from V and 3 bases from J, leaving 15 bases between. The CDR3 sequence is 16 residues long. Germline values: CDR1 SGHAT, CDR2 FQNNGV. CDR3 DNA sequence: TGTGCCAGCAGCTTCACTGGGGGCGAGGACTACAATGAGCAGTTCTTC. It translates to CASSFTGGEDYNEQFF.

This sequence joins TRBV6-2 or TRBV6-3 and TRBJ1-2; D remains ambiguous. Germline V gene lookup returns CDR1 MNHEY and CDR2 SVGEGT. Trimming pared 7 bases from V and 7 bases from J, leaving 19 bases between. CDR3 length equals 14 residues. The CDR3 region is CASNPWRAGGGYTF. The DNA of the CDR3 is TGTGCCAGCAACCCCTGGAGGGCAGGAGGTGGCTACACCTTC.